A selection of T cell receptor beta chains follows, all from one sample in a study of blood T cells in healthy people across ages. TCRdb independently ran MiXCR on the 5' RACE reads; one entry per CDR3 protein. This table has over 600,000 distinct CDR3 sequences, roughly 50% appearing once. Sequenced: blood. These TCRs come from a man in his forties or fifties in good health. The CDR3 runs from the conserved cysteine through the conserved F or W. D genes are given only for firm matches.

j_call v_call d_call cdr3_nt cdr3_aa
TRBJ2-5 TRBV20-1 TRBD1 TGCAGTGCTAGAGATCGGTCGCAGGGGGCGATTGGTTCCCAAGAGACCCAGTACTTC CSARDRSQGAIGSQETQYF
TRBJ1-2 TRBV29-1 NA TGCAGCGTTGGAGATAGCGTAGGCTACACCTTC CSVGDSVGYTF
TRBJ1-2 TRBV6-5 NA TGTGCCAGCAGGGGGATGGACTATGGCTACACCTTC CASRGMDYGYTF
TRBJ2-3 TRBV20-1 TRBD2 TGCAGTGCTAGAGGAGGGGATGCGGGAGGACCCACAGATACGCAGTATTTT CSARGGDAGGPTDTQYF
TRBJ1-5 TRBV7-2 NA TGTGCCAGCAGCTTCGGCCGCTTTAGGAGGGGAGAGAGTCAGCCCCAGCATTTT CASSFGRFRRGESQPQHF
TRBJ1-5 TRBV7-2 NA TGTGCCAGCAGCAGGGACCGGACGGCCTATCAGCCCCAGCATTTT CASSRDRTAYQPQHF
TRBJ2-7 TRBV27 NA TGTGCCAGCAGTTCCAGGGTTAGCTCCTACGAGCAGTACTTC CASSSRVSSYEQYF
TRBJ1-2 TRBV7-2 NA TGTGCCAGCAGCCGACTAACAGGGCACTATGGCTACACCTTC CASSRLTGHYGYTF
TRBJ2-7 TRBV28 NA TGTGCCAGCACCCCAATGAGGCTCGGCGAGCAGTACTTC CASTPMRLGEQYF
TRBJ1-1 TRBV20-1 NA TGCAGTGCCCGGCAGCTTTTATCCTCAAACACTGAAGCTTTCTTT CSARQLLSSNTEAFF
TRBJ1-2 TRBV5-6 TRBD1 TGTGCCAGCAGTTCCGATGACAGGGCTCCGAGTGGCTACACCTTC CASSSDDRAPSGYTF
TRBJ2-1 TRBV29-1 NA TGCAGCGTTGAACTTAGTGCGGGAAATGAGCAGTTCTTC CSVELSAGNEQFF